This entry lists 19 T cell receptor beta chains sequenced from one sample in a study of response to subunit inactivated influenza vaccine. A single record per CDR3 protein comes from TCRdb applying MiXCR to the RT-PCR reads. The sample lists 150,000 to 200,000 distinct CDR3 sequences, under 13% seen once, with around 12% in the top ten. This specimen was non-naive T cells sorted from PBMCs, taken 45 days after vaccination. The receptor set was obtained from a man aged 50-60 years who received an inactivated influenza vaccine.

This rearrangement joins TRBV15 to TRBJ2-6; D unresolved. This CDR3 has 17 amino acids. Trimming stripped 0 bases from V and 0 bases from J, with 9 bases between. Germline V gene data show CDR1 as LNHNV and CDR2 as YYDKDF (reference sequence). The CDR3 DNA sequence: TGTGCCACCAGCAGAGAGGGGTTCGGCTCTGGGGCCAACGTCCTGACTTTC. As protein: CATSREGFGSGANVLTF.

This clonotype was counted at least ten times. The junction and the germline gene differ at one end; a read error may be behind it. The CDR3: CSARRPLGQGTQYF. In nucleotides, the CDR3 is TGCAGTGCCCGTCGGCCCTTGGGACAAGGGACCCAGTACTTC. The V gene is TRBV20-1, the J gene TRBJ2-5; D might be TRBD1 (6 bases). Germline-derived CDR1 and CDR2 are DFQATT and SNEGSKA (reference sequence). The CDR3 is 14 amino acids.

This clonotype was found many times. This chain connects TRBV12-3 or TRBV12-4 to TRBJ2-2, with D perhaps matching TRBD1 (6 bases). This CDR3 is built from 14 residues. Trimming removed 6 bases at V and 6 bases at J, with 14 bases between. The CDR3 loop reads CASSLTGQAGELFF. The CDR3 DNA follows: TGTGCCAGCAGCCTTACAGGGCAGGCCGGGGAGCTGTTTTTT.

The chain combines TRBV20-1 with TRBJ2-1; D uncertain. Trimming left V 7 bases short and J 6 bases short, with 16 bases between. CDR3 size: 13 residues. Germline V gene lookup returns CDR1 DFQATT and CDR2 SNEGSKA (reference sequence). CDR3 in amino acids: CSVQVFAANEQFF. DNA of the CDR3: TGCAGTGTCCAGGTATTCGCTGCCAATGAGCAGTTCTTC.

On this clonotype itself: A junction boundary mismatches the germline segment, possibly from a read error. The J gene is TRBJ2-2, the V gene TRBV6-2 or TRBV6-3; 7 bases agree with TRBD1. The CDR3 is 14 amino acids. CDR1 and CDR2 from the germline V gene are MNHEY and SVGEGT. Here the CDR3 DNA reads TGTGCCTGCAGACAGGGCGTCGGCACCGGGGAGCTGTTTTTT. Its protein is CACRQGVGTGELFF.

The rearrangement joins TRBV5-1 to TRBJ1-2; D might be TRBD1 (6 bases). Germline loops: CDR1 SGHRS, CDR2 YFSETQ. V was shortened by 0 bases and J by 7 bases, with 10 bases between the two germline ends. The CDR3 length is 13 residues. CDR3 sequence reads: CASSLVGGAGYTF. The CDR3 nucleotides are TGCGCCAGCAGCTTGGTTGGGGGGGCTGGCTACACCTTC. The full variable domain, with the rest looked up from reference TRBV5-1 and TRBJ1-2, is KAGVTQTPRYLIKTRGQQVTLSCSPISGHRSVSWYQQTPGQGLQFLFEYFSETQRNKGNFPGRFSGRQFSNSRSEMNVSTLELGDSALYLCASSLVGGAGYTFGSGTRLTVV.

Remarks on this clonotype: A single base separates this from a much larger clone, so it may be a read error. The chain is built from TRBV2 and TRBJ2-7, with TRBD1 matching over 12 bases. Looked up from germline, CDR1 is SNHLY and CDR2 is FYNNEI. V was pared by 6 bases and J by 2 bases, with 2 bases of the junction left unmatched. The CDR3 sequence is 14 residues long. For the CDR3, the DNA is TGTGCCAGCAGGAGGGACAGGGGGCCCTACGAGCAGTACTTC. It is translated as CASRRDRGPYEQYF.

This clonotype was counted ten times or more. The rearrangement links TRBV20-1 to TRBJ2-3; 7 nucleotides agree with TRBD2. With 3 bases clipped from V and 6 bases from J, the junction kept 12 bases outside the gene matches. The germline V gene encodes CDR1 DFQATT and CDR2 SNEGSKA (reference sequence). The CDR3 runs to 15 residues. The CDR3 nucleotides read TGCAGTGCTAGGAGGGGACTAATGCCCCCCGATACGCAGTATTTT. Translation gives CSARRGLMPPDTQYF.

This clonotype was counted between two and nine times. The chain is built from TRBV4-3 and TRBJ2-1, with TRBD2 identical over 12 bases. CDR3 length equals 17 residues. V shed 0 bases and J 7 bases; nucleotides not matched to a gene: 7. The germline V gene has CDR1 LGHNA and CDR2 YSLEER. CDR3 region: CASSQEASGGVVNEQFF. The CDR3, as DNA: TGCGCCAGCAGCCAAGAGGCTAGCGGGGGGGTAGTTAATGAGCAGTTCTTC.

The J gene is TRBJ2-1, the V gene TRBV7-9; no reliable D call. Germline-derived CDR1 and CDR2 are SEHNR and FQNEAQ (reference sequence). With 1 base removed from V and 5 bases from J, the gap between germline ends came to 15 bases. The CDR3 is made up of 16 amino acids. The chain's CDR3 is CASSLGRVTQDNEQFF. The CDR3 bases are TGTGCCAGCAGCTTAGGTCGGGTTACCCAAGACAATGAGCAGTTCTTC.

The sample holds a few counts of this clonotype. The chain joins TRBV13 to TRBJ2-1; D remains unclear. V dropped 2 bases and J dropped 0 bases, with 2 bases sitting between them. Germline loops: CDR1 PRHDT, CDR2 FYEKMQ (reference sequence). The CDR3 has 13 residues. CDR3 DNA: TGTGCCAGCAGCTTAACCTCCTACAATGAGCAGTTCTTC. Translated, it gives CASSLTSYNEQFF.

Concerning this clonotype: Being one base from a much bigger clone, this may be a read error. V is TRBV5-1 and J is TRBJ2-2; D possibly corresponds to TRBD2 (5 bases). The CDR3 totals 13 residues. Germline CDR1 reads SGHRS; CDR2 reads YFSETQ. The CDR3: CASSLVMTGELVF. The CDR3 nucleotides read TGCGCCAGCAGCTTGGTGATGACCGGGGAGCTGGTTTTT.

The gene calls are TRBV5-1 and TRBJ2-3, with D tentatively TRBD1 (6 bases). Deletions cut 1 base from V and 2 bases from J, with 8 bases between. This CDR3 is built from 14 residues. Germline V lookup: CDR1 SGHRS, CDR2 YFSETQ. This CDR3 reads CASSLPGDTDTQYF. The CDR3 coding sequence is TGCGCCAGCAGCTTGCCAGGGGACACAGATACGCAGTATTTT.

This clonotype has ten or more counts. This chain links TRBV7-9 with TRBJ1-1; D perhaps matches TRBD1 (5 bases). Between the trimmed V and J ends, which lost 3 bases and 1 base, there was a span of 9 bases. This CDR3 is built from 14 residues. Germline loops: CDR1 SEHNR, CDR2 FQNEAQ (reference sequence). The CDR3 spells CASSLAGKNTEAFF. The CDR3 region has the DNA TGTGCCAGCAGCTTGGCAGGGAAGAACACTGAAGCTTTCTTT.

This clonotype has a count of ten or more. The V gene is TRBV6-6, the J gene TRBJ1-1; 9 nucleotides align to TRBD1. The V and J ends lost 8 bases and 3 bases, in that order; junction bases with no gene match: 7. Germline CDR1 is MNHNY and CDR2 is SVGAGI (reference sequence). The CDR3 length is 14 residues. Written as DNA, the CDR3 is TGTGCCAGCGTACAGGGGGCGAAGGACACTGAAGCTTTCTTT. Protein: CASVQGAKDTEAFF.

This chain uses TRBV7-9 with TRBJ1-1; D gene ambiguous. Trimming left V 4 bases short and J 6 bases short, with 9 bases between. Germline-derived CDR1 and CDR2 are SEHNR and FQNEAQ (reference sequence). The CDR3 spans 12 residues. The CDR3 reads CASSSRFAEAFF. In DNA form, the CDR3 reads TGTGCCAGCAGCTCCCGATTCGCTGAAGCTTTCTTT.

This chain uses TRBV3-1 with TRBJ1-6; D gene uncertain. This CDR3 comprises 14 residues. V shed 1 base and J shed 5 bases, with 6 bases lying between them. Germline V gene data show CDR1 as LGHDT and CDR2 as YNNKEL (reference sequence). Here the CDR3 reads CASSQGQDNSPLHF. CDR3 in DNA: TGTGCCAGCAGCCAAGGCCAGGATAATTCACCCCTCCACTTT.

This clonotype was counted only a few times. The gene calls are TRBV30 and TRBJ2-1; D perhaps matches TRBD2 (7 bases). V lost 1 base and J 8 bases, leaving 15 bases between the germline ends. Germline V gene lookup returns CDR1 GTSNPN and CDR2 SVGIG (reference sequence). The CDR3 contains 14 residues. CDR3 sequence reads: CAWSAGGKLDEQFF. As DNA, the CDR3 is TGTGCCTGGAGTGCGGGGGGCAAATTGGATGAGCAGTTCTTC.

This clonotype was detected only a few times. The chain joins TRBV20-1 to TRBJ1-2, with 8 positions matching TRBD1. CDR1 DFQATT and CDR2 SNEGSKA come from the germline V gene (reference sequence). CDR3 length: 15 amino acids. V gave up 0 bases and J gave up 2 bases; unmatched junction bases: 5. The chain's CDR3 is CSARDLQGANYGYTF. As DNA, the CDR3 is TGCAGTGCTAGAGATCTCCAGGGGGCGAACTATGGCTACACCTTC.